A selection of T cell receptor beta chains follows, all from one sample in a study of cytomegalovirus exposure and HLA in healthy donors. The protocol was immunoSEQ multiplex PCR, while the TCRdb copy is restricted to in-frame clones and leaves out a portion. The profile shows around 170,000 clones, about four fifths of them singletons. Sequencing was done on a sample of PBMCs. These receptors all come from a woman in her 50s in good health and CMV-seropositive. Each CDR3 is given without its conserved first and last residue. The D gene is left open where the match is weak. Size tells how often a clone was seen (once, few, many) or the class of an expanded clone, and some rows leave it out.

ASSLTGWGKSPLH	TRBV11-2	.	.	13	TRBJ1-6
ASSARGGEIDTQY	TRBV2	.	TRBD2	13	TRBJ2-3
ASSEANRLTYEQY	TRBV2	.	.	13	TRBJ2-7
ASSRRTSGLYNEQF	TRBV18	few	TRBD2	14	TRBJ2-1
ASRRLESSGNTIY	TRBV6-5	.	.	13	TRBJ1-3
ASSLFGGGSNQPQH	TRBV27	once	.	14	TRBJ1-5
ASSLTGLAGGRGDEQF	TRBV11-3	few	TRBD2	16	TRBJ2-1
ASGPGLPFSGYT	TRBV6-6	.	.	12	TRBJ1-2
ASSLVGGGLEDYGYT	TRBV5-4	.	TRBD1	15	TRBJ1-2
ASSLRQGADEQY	TRBV28	.	TRBD1	12	TRBJ2-7
ASSPGDFFTEAF	TRBV19	.	.	12	TRBJ1-1
ASSSGASGSRQY	TRBV7-2	few	TRBD2	12	TRBJ2-3
SVDAGGLQETQY	TRBV29-1	.	TRBD2	12	TRBJ2-5
ASSLRPGGYGYT	TRBV28	.	.	12	TRBJ1-2
ASSPSGTAAGYT	TRBV5-6	.	TRBD1	12	TRBJ1-2
ASSQDLGGFYEQY	TRBV4-3	.	.	13	TRBJ2-7
ASSLAWADNEQF	TRBV11-2	.	.	12	TRBJ2-1
ASSTLAAGGSEQY	TRBV28	.	TRBD1	13	TRBJ2-7
ASSPPRPGTGKGRAF	TRBV18	.	TRBD1	15	TRBJ1-1
ASSLVPPLAGGGSYEQY	TRBV27	.	TRBD2	17	TRBJ2-7
ASSPTPSSHQPQH	TRBV7-8	.	.	13	TRBJ1-5
SGTRQSQY	TRBV29-1	few	.	8	TRBJ2-3
ASSFGGDNEKLF	TRBV5-1	once	.	12	TRBJ1-4
SVQSGGADTQY	TRBV29-1	once	TRBD2	11	TRBJ2-3
SVVASRTGELF	TRBV29-1	few	.	11	TRBJ2-2
ASSLKGTSGGAPYEQY	TRBV7-2	.	TRBD2	16	TRBJ2-7
ASIPSGAGELF	TRBV19	.	.	11	TRBJ2-2